A selection of T cell receptor beta chains follows, all from one sample in a study of T cells in Graves' hyperthyroidism and ophthalmopathy. TCRdb processed the multiplex PCR reads anew with MiXCR; each CDR3 protein has one entry. The data hold approximately 530,000 distinct CDR3 sequences, with approximately 15% observed a single time. Sequencing input: blood. The receptors originated from a woman between 18 and 29 years old with Graves' hyperthyroidism. CDR3s include the opening cysteine and the closing phenylalanine or tryptophan. D genes are given only for firm matches. Only part of the rows carry a size: once, few, many, or a class if the clone is expanded.

NA | few | TRBJ2-1 | TRBV7-2 | TGTGCCAGCAGCTTAGCGGGAGTGATCGATGAGCAGTTCTTC | CASSLAGVIDEQFF
TRBD1 | NA | TRBJ2-3 | TRBV5-1 | TGCGCCAGCAGCTACCAGACAGGGGACAGAGATACGCAGTATTTT | CASSYQTGDRDTQYF
NA | few | TRBJ2-7 | TRBV12-3/TRBV12-4 | TGTGCCAGCAGTTTGGATACCGGGACTGAAAAGGAGCAGTACTTC | CASSLDTGTEKEQYF
TRBD2 | NA | TRBJ2-1 | TRBV6-5 | TGTGCCAGCAGTTACGGCCGGCGGGGGGGCGACAATGAGCAGTTCTTC | CASSYGRRGGDNEQFF
NA | many | TRBJ1-1 | TRBV6-1 | TGTGCCAGCATCCCCCGCGGAGCCCAGAACACTGAAGCTTTCTTT | CASIPRGAQNTEAFF
NA | once | TRBJ2-1 | TRBV18 | TGTGCCAGCTCACCGGCCCCCATGGCCAATGAGCAGTTCTTC | CASSPAPMANEQFF
NA | NA | TRBJ2-3 | TRBV3-1 | TGTGCCAGCAGCCCCTCCGGGGCTAGCCCCTCCGATACGCAGTATTTT | CASSPSGASPSDTQYF
TRBD1 | NA | TRBJ1-6 | TRBV18 | TGTGCCAGCTCACGTCTGACAGGGAGCTCCTATAATTCACCCCTCCACTTT | CASSRLTGSSYNSPLHF
TRBD1 | few | TRBJ1-5 | TRBV20-1 | TGCAGTGCCCAGGGGGTGGGGAGACCCAATCAGCCCCAGCATTTT | CSAQGVGRPNQPQHF
TRBD2 | NA | TRBJ2-5 | TRBV12-3/TRBV12-4 | TGTGCCAGTAAGACCGGGACTAGCGGGATCCTGGGAGAGACCCAGTACTTC | CASKTGTSGILGETQYF
TRBD1 | few | TRBJ1-1 | TRBV27 | TGTGCCAGCAGTCCGGTGGGAAGGACAGGGGGGACTGAAGCTTTCTTT | CASSPVGRTGGTEAFF
TRBD2 | few | TRBJ2-3 | TRBV4-3 | TGCGCCAGCAGCCAACTCTACAGGACTAGCGGGGGGCCAGATACGCAGTATTTT | CASSQLYRTSGGPDTQYF
NA | many | TRBJ2-1 | TRBV20-1 | TGCAGTGCTGGCTGGAGTAGATCCTACAATGAGCAGTTCTTC | CSAGWSRSYNEQFF
TRBD1 | many | TRBJ1-2 | TRBV13 | TGTGCCAGCAGCTTTCAGGGACAGCCCTCCCAAGGCTACACCTTC | CASSFQGQPSQGYTF
NA | many | TRBJ2-7 | TRBV12-3/TRBV12-4 | TGTGCCAGCAGCCCGCTCGGCCCTGTCGAGCAGTACTTC | CASSPLGPVEQYF
NA | few | TRBJ1-5 | TRBV5-1 | TGCGCCAGCAGCTTGGAAGGGTTGGAGCCCCAGCATTTT | CASSLEGLEPQHF
NA | many | TRBJ2-7 | TRBV20-1 | TGCAGTGCTAGAGGCCGCTGGGAGCAGTACTTC | CSARGRWEQYF
TRBD1 | many | TRBJ1-1 | TRBV27 | TGTGCCAGCAGTTTTAGGACAGGGGTGAACACTGAAGCTTTCTTT | CASSFRTGVNTEAFF
TRBD2 | NA | TRBJ2-1 | TRBV6-2/TRBV6-3 | TGTGCCAGCAGTTACTTTAGGACTAGGAACTACAATGAGCGGTTCTTC | CASSYFRTRNYNERFF
TRBD2 | NA | TRBJ2-1 | TRBV5-6 | TGTGCCAGCAGCTCAGGACTAGCGGGAAGGGGTGAGCAGTTCTTC | CASSSGLAGRGEQFF
TRBD2 | NA | TRBJ2-7 | TRBV10-2 | TGCGCCAGCAATCTGCTAGCGGGATCCAGCTACGAGCAGTACTTC | CASNLLAGSSYEQYF
NA | many | TRBJ1-1 | TRBV18 | TGTGCCAGCTCACAGGGGCTAAGGACTGAAGCTTTCTTT | CASSQGLRTEAFF
NA | many | TRBJ1-1 | TRBV14 | TGTGCCAGCAGCTCAGGACGGTTGAACACTGAAGCTTTCTTT | CASSSGRLNTEAFF
TRBD2 | NA | TRBJ2-7 | TRBV4-2 | TGTGCCAGCAGCCAAGATTTAGCGGGGACTTCCTACGAGCAGTACTTC | CASSQDLAGTSYEQYF
TRBD2 | few | TRBJ2-7 | TRBV28 | TGTGCCAGCAGTTTATTCAGTTCTAGCGGCAGACTGACCGAGCAGTACTTC | CASSLFSSSGRLTEQYF
TRBD1 | NA | TRBJ1-6 | TRBV5-1 | TGCGCCAGCAGCTTTGTTACAGGGGGGTCCTATAATTCACCCCTCGACTTT | CASSFVTGGSYNSPLDF
TRBD2 | many | TRBJ2-1 | TRBV20-1 | TGCAGTGCTAGGCAAGCGGGATTCTACAATGAGCAGTTCTTC | CSARQAGFYNEQFF
TRBD2 | NA | TRBJ2-7 | TRBV6-1 | TGTGCCAGCAGTCCTGAAGTACTAGCGGGGTCCTACGAGCAGTACTTC | CASSPEVLAGSYEQYF
TRBD2 | NA | TRBJ2-1 | TRBV9 | TGTGCCAGCAGCGTAGGACTAGCGGCAAATGAGCAGTTCTTC | CASSVGLAANEQFF
TRBD2 | many | TRBJ2-3 | TRBV20-1 | TGCAGTGCTAGATTGTCTAGCGGGAGGTTAGATACGCAGTATTTT | CSARLSSGRLDTQYF
NA | many | TRBJ2-1 | TRBV2 | TGTGCCAGCAGTGAAGGGCGGGCCTCCTACAATGAGCAGTTCTTC | CASSEGRASYNEQFF
TRBD1 | NA | TRBJ2-7 | TRBV28 | TGTGCCATCAGTTCGGGACAGGGGGCCCCCTACGAGCAGTACTTC | CAISSGQGAPYEQYF
NA | few | TRBJ2-3 | TRBV3-1 | TGTGCCAGCAGCCAAGAGGGACACGGCACAGATACGCAGTATTTT | CASSQEGHGTDTQYF
TRBD2 | many | TRBJ2-1 | TRBV30 | TGTGCCTGGAGTGTACTGAGCGGGAACGAGCAGTTCTTC | CAWSVLSGNEQFF
TRBD1 | many | TRBJ2-7 | TRBV7-9 | TGTGCCAGCAGCTTAGGCGACAGGGGGTACGAGCAGTACTTC | CASSLGDRGYEQYF
NA | many | TRBJ1-1 | TRBV12-3/TRBV12-4 | TGTGCCAGCAGACCGCGGACGGGGCGGCGGACTGAAGCTTTCTTT | CASRPRTGRRTEAFF
TRBD1 | few | TRBJ2-2 | TRBV6-1 | TGTGCCAGCAACTGGGGACAGGGGACTTCCGACGGGGAGCTGTTTTTT | CASNWGQGTSDGELFF
NA | few | TRBJ2-3 | TRBV27 | TGTGCCAGCAGTCCACCCTGGGTCAGCCAATTTACAGATACGCAGTATTTT | CASSPPWVSQFTDTQYF
TRBD2 | many | TRBJ2-5 | TRBV3-1 | TGTGCCAGCAGTCATAGCGGGGAGACCCAGTACTTC | CASSHSGETQYF
TRBD1 | NA | TRBJ1-1 | TRBV7-9 | TGTGCCAGCAGCCCCCGACAGGGGTTAATGAACACTGAAGCTTTCTTT | CASSPRQGLMNTEAFF
TRBD1 | many | TRBJ1-5 | TRBV18 | TGTGCCAGCTCACGAACAGGGGCGGGAGGCAATCAGCCCCAGCATTTT | CASSRTGAGGNQPQHF
TRBD1 | few | TRBJ1-1 | TRBV5-1 | TGCGCCAGCAGTCTAGGGACAGGGTCTTTCACTGAAGCTTTCTTT | CASSLGTGSFTEAFF
NA | many | TRBJ2-1 | TRBV3-1 | TGTGCCAGCAGCCATTCGGGCGGCAGGGGCAATGAGCAGTTCTTC | CASSHSGGRGNEQFF
NA | NA | TRBJ2-3 | TRBV5-1 | TGCGCCAGCAGCTCGCTTAGCTTCGTCGCAGATACGCAGTATTTT | CASSSLSFVADTQYF
NA | many | TRBJ1-1 | TRBV7-9 | TGTGCCAGCAGCTTAGAATTCTTCGAAGCTTTCTTT | CASSLEFFEAFF
NA | many | TRBJ2-7 | TRBV7-9 | TGTGCCACCCTCCAGACAGATACCTACGAGCAGTACTTC | CATLQTDTYEQYF
NA | NA | TRBJ2-2 | TRBV11-3 | TGTGCCAGCAGCCCTAGGGCGGACTACTACACCGGGGAGCTGTTTTTT | CASSPRADYYTGELFF
NA | few | TRBJ2-3 | TRBV6-1 | TGTGCCAGCATCAAGGGGGGGAGCACAGATACGCAGTATTTT | CASIKGGSTDTQYF
NA | NA | TRBJ2-3 | TRBV29-1 | TGCAGCGTGGGGAATACGCAGTATTTT | CSVGNTQYF
NA | few | TRBJ1-1 | TRBV9 | TGTGCCAGCAGCGTAGTCGAGGGCGTCACTGAAGCTTTCTTT | CASSVVEGVTEAFF
TRBD2 | NA | TRBJ2-5 | TRBV20-1 | TGCAGTGCTAGAGATGGGGAGCTCGCGGGGGAAGAGACCCAGTACTTC | CSARDGELAGEETQYF
NA | many | TRBJ2-3 | TRBV5-1 | TGCGCCAGCAGCCCGTGGGCTTTAGGAACAGATACGCAGTATTTT | CASSPWALGTDTQYF
NA | NA | TRBJ1-1 | TRBV12-3/TRBV12-4 | TGTGCCAGCAGCCCAGGGGCTCTCTCCGCAGCTTTCTTT | CASSPGALSAAFF
TRBD1 | NA | TRBJ2-5 | TRBV11-2 | TGTGCCAGCAGACAGCCGGGACAGGGGAGGCAAGAGACCCAGTACTTC | CASRQPGQGRQETQYF
TRBD1 | NA | TRBJ1-1 | TRBV28 | TGTGCCAGCAGCACCGGCGCCAGGGGGCTGCCTGAAGCTTTCTTT | CASSTGARGLPEAFF
TRBD2 | few | TRBJ2-1 | TRBV6-2/TRBV6-3 | TGTGCCAGCAGTTACTCTATCCTAGCGGGGGGCAATGAGCAGTTCTTC | CASSYSILAGGNEQFF
TRBD1 | few | TRBJ1-5 | TRBV19 | TGTGCCAGGACTGAGAAAGGGACAGATGATAGCGGCAATCAGCCCCAGCATTTT | CARTEKGTDDSGNQPQHF
NA | many | TRBJ1-5 | TRBV28 | TGTGCCAGCAGTTCCACGGGGGGCGCGACTTATAGCAATCAGCCCCAGCATTTT | CASSSTGGATYSNQPQHF
NA | NA | TRBJ2-2 | TRBV7-8 | TGTGCCAGCAGCCCCAGAGCTGCGGGCGCTAACACCGGGGAGCTGTTTTTT | CASSPRAAGANTGELFF